The 20 T cell receptor beta chains below come from one sample, sequenced in a study of blood T cells in healthy people across ages. The authors ran a second PCR of 7 to 11 cycles using a sample-barcoded 5' primer and a J-beta primer mix. TCRdb re-derived calls from the 5' RACE reads in MiXCR, one entry per CDR3 protein. The repertoire holds about 1.8 million distinct CDR3 sequences, with around 50% as singletons. Sequencing input: blood. The receptors come from a woman aged 40 to 49 in good health.

There are a few counts of this clonotype. This chain joins TRBV12-3 or TRBV12-4 and TRBJ2-5; D might be TRBD2 (5 bases). Trimming left V 5 bases short and J 9 bases short, with 16 bases between. The CDR3 totals 13 residues. The CDR3 protein is CASSPMGLGAQYF. DNA for the CDR3: TGTGCCAGCAGTCCTATGGGCCTCGGGGCCCAGTACTTC.

A few counts support this clonotype. Here the CDR3 reads CASSPLVFNSPLHF. In DNA, the CDR3 is TGTGCCAGCAGCCCTCTGGTTTTTAATTCACCCCTCCACTTT. The chain employs TRBV28 and TRBJ1-6, with D hard to call. The V gene lost 6 bases and the J gene lost 6 bases, with 12 bases spanning the gap. The CDR3 sequence is 14 residues long. Germline lookup yields CDR1 MDHEN and CDR2 SYDVKM.

This clonotype was seen more than once but under ten times. This chain connects TRBV7-2 to TRBJ2-4; D gene unclear. V was pared by 6 bases and J by 1 base, with 25 bases between. This CDR3 has 19 residues. Germline values: CDR1 SGHTA, CDR2 FQGNSA. CDR3 DNA: TGTGCCAGCAGTTTTCAGCTTAATTTAGTGTGGTCGGCCAAAAACATTCAGTACTTC. It translates to CASSFQLNLVWSAKNIQYF.

The genes are TRBV5-1 and TRBJ1-6; no firm D call. The germline V gene encodes CDR1 SGHRS and CDR2 YFSETQ. The CDR3 is made up of 14 amino acids. Between the trimmed V and J ends, which lost 0 bases and 5 bases, there was a span of 6 bases. CDR3 nucleotides: TGCGCCAGCAGCTTGGCAAAGGATAATTCACCCCTCCACTTT. Amino acid sequence: CASSLAKDNSPLHF.

The chain recombines TRBV7-9 with TRBJ1-4, with a weak D call TRBD1 (6 bases). CDR1 and CDR2 from the germline V gene are SEHNR and FQNEAQ (reference sequence). The CDR3 extends over 13 amino acids. Trimming stripped 8 bases from V and 8 bases from J, with 15 bases between. CDR3 DNA: TGTGCCAGCGCAGGGGCCCGTCAGGAAAAACTGTTTTTT. Translation gives CASAGARQEKLFF.

The chain employs TRBV29-1 and TRBJ2-4; D is unresolved. The CDR3 is 10 amino acids. Trimming cost V 8 bases and J 8 bases, with 10 bases left between them. Germline loops: CDR1 SQVTM, CDR2 ANQGSEA. The CDR3: CSPEVDIQYF. The CDR3 bases are TGCAGCCCCGAAGTGGACATTCAGTACTTC.

This clonotype showed up many times. The chain joins TRBV4-3 to TRBJ2-7; D remains unclear. From germline, CDR1 is LGHNA and CDR2 YSLEER. Trimming took 5 bases from V and 5 from J, leaving 13 bases between them. The CDR3 has 13 residues. This CDR3 is CASSEVKGHEQYF. The CDR3 DNA reads TGCGCCAGCAGCGAAGTCAAGGGTCACGAGCAGTACTTC.

The chain combines TRBV6-5 with TRBJ1-1; D is perhaps TRBD1 (5 bases). The CDR3 has 15 residues. Germline CDR1 is MNHEY and CDR2 is SVGAGI. The V end lost 2 bases, the J end lost 4 bases, and 14 bases lay between the germline ends. CDR3 sequence (DNA): TGTGCCAGCAGTTACGAAGGGGAGGTAGGCACTGAAGCTTTCTTT. Residues: CASSYEGEVGTEAFF.

This clonotype was seen a handful of times. The rearrangement uses TRBV27 and TRBJ2-5; D is undetermined. V was cut by 8 bases and J by 5 bases, with 18 bases left in between. The CDR3 covers 14 residues. Germline loops: CDR1 MNHEY, CDR2 SMNVEV (reference sequence). The CDR3 nucleotides read TGTGCCAGCTCGGCCCGTTTTGCTGAGGAGACCCAGTACTTC. Encoded protein: CASSARFAEETQYF.

The genes are TRBV7-2 and TRBJ2-2; TRBD1 might be the D (7 bases). The CDR3 sequence is 16 residues long. Trimming left V 7 bases short and J 5 bases short, with 20 bases between. Germline-derived CDR1 and CDR2 are SGHTA and FQGNSA. CDR3 protein: CASIRAGGTVTGELFF. The CDR3 DNA reads TGTGCCAGCATCCGGGCAGGGGGGACGGTGACCGGGGAGCTGTTTTTT.

This clonotype was counted between two and nine times. The chain carries TRBV7-2 and TRBJ2-3; D remains ambiguous. This CDR3 region has 13 residues. Trimming removed 5 bases at V and 7 bases at J, with 13 bases between. Germline V CDR1 and CDR2: SGHTA, FQGNSA. The CDR3 sequence: CASSPSFRYTQYF. The CDR3, as DNA: TGTGCCAGCAGCCCGTCCTTCCGATATACGCAGTATTTT.

The chain employs TRBV4-3 and TRBJ2-3; 8 bases agree with TRBD2. The CDR3 is made up of 16 amino acids. CDR1 is LGHNA and CDR2 is YSLEER in the germline V gene. Trimming took 0 bases from V and 4 from J; bases not matched to a gene: 6. This CDR3 is CASSQDLPGGADTQYF. The CDR3 DNA follows: TGCGCCAGCAGCCAAGATTTACCGGGGGGGGCAGATACGCAGTATTTT.

The rearrangement uses TRBV10-3 and TRBJ2-5; 7 bases line up with TRBD1. The J call may be wrong; the DNA end is better matched by TRBJ2-7. This CDR3 comprises 14 residues. Germline lookup yields CDR1 ENHRY and CDR2 SYGVKD. CDR3: CAVNQGVEACEQYF. For the CDR3, the DNA is TGTGCCGTGAACCAGGGGGTCGAAGCCTGCGAGCAGTACTTC.

As for this clonotype: This may arise from a read error, as a much more abundant clone is one base away. J is TRBJ2-1 and V is TRBV7-2; D remains unclear. V was pared by 4 bases and J by 9 bases, with 7 bases between. Germline loops: CDR1 SGHTA, CDR2 FQGNSA. The CDR3 runs 11 residues. The CDR3 loop is CASSSLCEQFF. DNA of the CDR3: TGTGCCAGCAGCTCCCTCTGTGAGCAGTTCTTC. Using reference TRBV7-2 and TRBJ2-1 for the parts outside the CDR3, the full variable domain is GAGVSQSPSNKVTEKGKDVELRCDPISGHTALYWYRQSLGQGLEFLIYFQGNSAPDKSGLPSDRFSAERTGGSVSTLTIQRTQQEDSAVYLCASSSLCEQFFGPGTRLTVL.

This clonotype was observed a few times. The gene calls are TRBV7-2 and TRBJ2-7; D is unclear. The CDR3 has 14 amino acids. Trimming stripped 2 bases from V and 0 bases from J, with 8 bases between. CDR1 and CDR2 (germline): SGHTA, FQGNSA. Written as DNA, the CDR3 is TGTGCCAGCAGCTTAAAGGCAGGCTCCTACGAGCAGTACTTC. Translation: CASSLKAGSYEQYF.

CDR3 coding DNA: TGTGCCAGCAGTCCCGAGGGACAGCCTCTCGGGAATTCACCCCTCCACTTT. Protein product: CASSPEGQPLGNSPLHF. V and J are TRBV28 and TRBJ1-6; 7 bases fit TRBD1. CDR3 length equals 17 residues. In germline, CDR1 is MDHEN, CDR2 SYDVKM. V lost 5 bases and J lost 7; bases outside the gene matches: 14.

This clonotype occurred a few times. The chain uses TRBV29-1 and TRBJ1-5, with 7 bases lining up with TRBD1. V lost 0 bases and J lost 11; bases outside the gene matches: 4. From germline, CDR1 is SQVTM and CDR2 ANQGSEA. The CDR3 is made up of 12 amino acids. This chain's CDR3 is CSVEEQGRAQHF. CDR3 coding DNA: TGCAGCGTTGAAGAACAGGGGAGAGCCCAGCATTTT. The whole variable domain, filled in from reference TRBV29-1 and TRBJ1-5, reads SAVISQKPSRDICQRGTSLTIQCQVDSQVTMMFWYRQQPGQSLTLIATANQGSEATYESGFVIDKFPISRPNLTFSTLTVSNMSPEDSSIYLCSVEEQGRAQHFGDGTRLSIL.

The V gene is TRBV7-2, the J gene TRBJ1-4; 9 bases fit TRBD1. V was clipped by 5 bases and J by 7 bases; unmatched bases: 8. Looked up from germline, CDR1 is SGHTA and CDR2 is FQGNSA. CDR3 length: 15 amino acids. CDR3 DNA: TGTGCCAGCAGCCCACGACAGGGGGGGGGTGAAAAACTGTTTTTT. Encoded protein: CASSPRQGGGEKLFF.

The gene calls are TRBV5-1 and TRBJ2-5, with D possibly being TRBD1 (6 bases). TRBJ2-7 explains the end of the DNA better; the J call may be wrong. Germline CDR1 reads SGHRS; CDR2 reads YFSETQ. This CDR3 is built from 17 residues. The CDR3 DNA is TGCGCCAGCAGCTTGACCAGGGGTACAGGTAGCACCTACGAGCAGTACTTC. This sequence encodes CASSLTRGTGSTYEQYF.

The chain uses TRBV7-2 and TRBJ2-1; D not resolved. The CDR3 extends over 13 amino acids. Germline CDR1 is SGHTA and CDR2 is FQGNSA. V lost 5 bases to trimming and J lost 7 bases, with 12 bases between them. The CDR3 coding sequence is TGTGCCAGCAGCGCATCATCAGGAAATGAGCAGTTCTTC. Its translation is CASSASSGNEQFF.